The clone carrying this T cell receptor (beta chain) was observed a few times. TCRdb processed the RT-PCR reads anew with MiXCR; each CDR3 protein has one entry. In the table there are hundreds of thousands of distinct CDR3 sequences, about a sixth of which are singletons. The CDR3 loop spans 13 amino acids. The germline V and J ends were trimmed by 3 bases and 6 bases, with 11 bases remaining between them. The germline CDR1 and CDR2 sequences are MNHEY and SMNVEV (reference sequence). This entry belongs to a study of response to subunit inactivated influenza vaccine. V is TRBV27 and J is TRBJ1-2; D uncertain. The sequence came from a man in his fifties who received an inactivated influenza vaccine. Sequenced material: PBMCs from blood, taken 11 to 12 days after vaccination. The CDR3 loop is CASSFGAANGYTF. The DNA of the CDR3 is TGTGCCAGCAGTTTCGGTGCAGCCAATGGCTACACCTTC.